Detailed here is one TCR beta chain. Seattle's cohort entered during active infection and was followed longitudinally. Per the authors' pipeline: Researchers report that nucleated cell counts were estimated from reference gene primer amplification. TCRdb's table, derived via immunoSEQ multiplex PCR, lists solely in-frame clones and lacks some. The V and J calls and clone size come from that table; D and trimming were worked out from the DNA. The sample yields some 120,000 clones, more than 75% seen once. These data belong to a study of blood T cell repertoires in COVID-19. In the study overall: Donors in the United States, Italy and Spain gave samples during acute or convalescent COVID-19.

The receptor comes from a man aged 60-69 years with COVID-19, enrolled during active disease. Sample: peripheral blood.

CDR3 DNA sequence: TGTGCCAGCAGTACCACGGGACAGGTTCGAGATACGCAGTATTTT. This sequence encodes CASSTTGQVRDTQYF. V and J are TRBV7-9 and TRBJ2-3, with 8 bases identical to TRBD1. Trimming cost V 6 bases and J 5 bases; bases outside gene matches: 10. The CDR3 contains 15 residues. Germline-derived CDR1 and CDR2 are SEHNR and FQNEAQ (reference sequence).